Presented here are 26 T cell receptor beta chains from one specimen sequenced in a study of shared clonotypes between healthy human individuals. Repertoires were generated with immunoSEQ multiplex PCR, while TCRdb's copy carries only in-frame clones and drops some. The sample carries millions of clones, about 93% recorded once. The naive CD8 fraction comprised CD45RO-negative cells positively selected for CCR7 and excluded terminally differentiated effector memory CD45RA+ cells. The sample taken for sequencing was naive CD8+ T cells from PBMCs. Receptors were obtained from a man between 18 and 35 years old in good health. Some clones in this sample may be carry-over from other donors' samples.

To note about this clone: This sample includes further DNA sequences coding for the same CDR3. The chain carries TRBV27 and TRBJ2-7, with TRBD1 as a possible D gene (6 bases). Trimming shortened V by 6 bases and J by 0 bases, and 6 bases separated the two germline ends. CDR3 size: 12 residues. CDR1 MNHEY and CDR2 SMNVEV come from the germline V gene (reference sequence). The CDR3 loop reads CASSRGSYEQYF. The CDR3 nucleotides read TGTGCCAGCAGCAGGGGCTCCTACGAGCAGTACTTC.

The chain uses TRBV29-1 and TRBJ2-1; D tentatively reads TRBD1 or TRBD2 (5 bases each). Trimming took off 7 bases at V and 7 bases at J, with 17 bases between the two ends. The CDR3 loop spans 13 amino acids. The V gene's germline CDR1 is SQVTM and CDR2 ANQGSEA. For the CDR3, the DNA is TGCAGCGCTGGGACGGGGCTTTTAAATGAGCAGTTCTTC. This encodes CSAGTGLLNEQFF.

This chain uses TRBV10-2 with TRBJ2-6; D is uncertain. The CDR3 covers 14 residues. CDR1 is WSHSY and CDR2 is SAAADI in the germline V gene. V was trimmed by 6 bases and J by 1 base, leaving 7 bases between them. This CDR3 reads CASRETSGANVLTF. As DNA, the CDR3 is TGCGCCAGCAGAGAAACTTCTGGGGCCAACGTCCTGACTTTC.

The rearrangement uses TRBV27 and TRBJ2-7; 11 nucleotides match TRBD1. V dropped 2 bases and J dropped 2; count of bases not matched to a gene: 5. CDR1 is MNHEY, CDR2 SMNVEV, per germline (reference sequence). This CDR3 contains 16 residues. CDR3 sequence (DNA): TGTGCCAGCAGTTTAATGGGACAGGGGGGAACCTACGAGCAGTACTTC. It is translated as CASSLMGQGGTYEQYF.

A remark on this clone: Other DNA sequences within the sample encode an identical CDR3. The V call is TRBV27, the J call TRBJ2-7; 10 bases align to TRBD2. The CDR3 extends over 14 amino acids. V dropped 0 bases and J dropped 5; count of bases not matched to a gene: 1. Per the germline V gene, CDR1 is MNHEY and CDR2 is SMNVEV (reference sequence). The CDR3 coding sequence is TGTGCCAGCAGTTTATCGCTAGCGGGAGACGAGCAGTACTTC. This gives the protein CASSLSLAGDEQYF.

The rearrangement uses TRBV27 and TRBJ1-5; 7 bases line up with TRBD1. The germline V gene encodes CDR1 MNHEY and CDR2 SMNVEV (reference sequence). CDR3 length: 14 amino acids. With 4 bases clipped from V and 7 bases from J, the junction kept 7 bases outside the gene matches. The CDR3 sequence: CASSSTGAAQPQHF. The CDR3 DNA is TGTGCCAGCAGTTCAACAGGGGCGGCGCAGCCCCAGCATTTT.

The J gene is TRBJ1-3, the V gene TRBV27; D remains ambiguous. With 6 bases removed from V and 0 bases from J, the gap between germline ends came to 12 bases. CDR3 length: 15 residues. CDR1 is MNHEY, CDR2 SMNVEV, per germline (reference sequence). CDR3 nucleotides: TGTGCCAGCAGCAACAGCCCCAGCTCTGGAAACACCATATATTTT. Protein: CASSNSPSSGNTIYF.

V usage is TRBV19 and J usage is TRBJ2-7; maybe TRBD1 (6 bases). V lost 11 bases, J lost 2 bases, and 16 bases lay in between. This CDR3 spans 13 amino acids. The V gene's germline CDR1 is LNHDA and CDR2 SQIVND (reference sequence). The DNA for the CDR3 is TGTGCCTCAATTGGGCAGGGGCCCTACGAGCAGTACTTC. Its translation: CASIGQGPYEQYF.

The chain has TRBV5-4 and TRBJ2-3; 11 nucleotides match TRBD2. V gave up 0 bases and J gave up 2 bases; unmatched junction bases: 5. CDR1 is SGHNT, CDR2 YYREEE, per germline (reference sequence). The length of the CDR3 is 17 residues. The CDR3 nucleotides read TGTGCCAGCAGCTTGGCGGTACTAGCGGGAGCCACAGATACGCAGTATTTT. It translates to CASSLAVLAGATDTQYF.

This chain connects TRBV6-5 to TRBJ1-1; D remains ambiguous. CDR3 size: 16 residues. The germline V gene has CDR1 MNHEY and CDR2 SVGAGI. Deletions cut 0 bases from V and 0 bases from J, with 11 bases between. In DNA, the CDR3 is TGTGCCAGCAGTTACTCGGGTCCCGAACTGAACACTGAAGCTTTCTTT. Translating gives CASSYSGPELNTEAFF.

The chain is built from TRBV11-2 and TRBJ2-6; TRBD1 agrees at 7 bases. CDR1 SGHAT and CDR2 FQNNGV come from the germline V gene. Trimming removed 11 bases from V and 4 bases from J; junction bases left unmatched: 11. This CDR3 contains 15 residues. The CDR3 spells CAVRDRESGANVLTF. DNA of the CDR3: TGTGCCGTACGGGACAGAGAGTCCGGGGCCAACGTCCTGACTTTC.

The gene calls are TRBV18 and TRBJ1-5; tentatively, D is TRBD1 (5 bases). Trimming took 2 bases from V and 5 from J, leaving 22 bases between them. Per germline, CDR1 KGHSH and CDR2 LQKENI. The CDR3 extends over 18 amino acids. DNA of the CDR3: TGTGCCAGCTCACCATTTGTTAGGGACTCGGAGGGGTATCAGCCCCAGCATTTT. Translation gives CASSPFVRDSEGYQPQHF.

This chain connects TRBV7-9 to TRBJ2-1; 10 nucleotides align to TRBD2. Germline trimming cut 5 bases from V and 8 bases from J; bases unmatched to any gene: 12. Germline V gives CDR1 SEHNR, CDR2 FQNEAQ (reference sequence). The CDR3 contains 16 residues. The CDR3 sequence is CASSPFVLAGVDEQFF. For the CDR3, the DNA is TGTGCCAGCAGCCCCTTTGTCCTAGCGGGAGTTGATGAGCAGTTCTTC.

V gene TRBV27 combines with J gene TRBJ2-2; a possible D gene is TRBD2 (6 bases). This CDR3 comprises 16 residues. Trimming pared 4 bases from V and 8 bases from J, leaving 20 bases between. The V gene's germline CDR1 is MNHEY and CDR2 SMNVEV (reference sequence). CDR3 nucleotide sequence: TGTGCCAGCAGTTATGGTCCCGGAGGGGCTTTTGGGGAGCTGTTTTTT. Translation: CASSYGPGGAFGELFF.

J is TRBJ2-7 and V is TRBV9; the D gene could be TRBD1 or TRBD2 (7 bases each). V shed 1 base and J shed 7 bases, with 15 bases lying between them. The CDR3 has 14 amino acids. Germline CDR1 reads SGDLS; CDR2 reads YYNGEE. The CDR3 DNA reads as TGTGCCAGCAGCGTATGGGAGGGGGCAAAGGAGCAGTACTTC. Its translation is CASSVWEGAKEQYF. The full variable domain, its missing parts supplied by reference TRBV9 and TRBJ2-7, is DSGVTQTPKHLITATGQRVTLRCSPRSGDLSVYWYQQSLDQGLQFLIQYYNGEERAKGNILERFSAQQFPDLHSELNLSSLELGDSALYFCASSVWEGAKEQYFGPGTRLTVT.

The rearrangement joins TRBV30 to TRBJ2-1; 8 nucleotides align to TRBD2. CDR3 length equals 14 residues. CDR1 and CDR2 from the germline V gene are GTSNPN and SVGIG (reference sequence). The ends lost 4 bases at V and 8 bases at J; junction bases unmatched: 10. Written as DNA, the CDR3 is TGTGCCTGGACCGGGACTAGGTTGATCCATGAGCAGTTCTTC. The encoded protein is CAWTGTRLIHEQFF.

This chain uses TRBV27 with TRBJ1-2; D possibly corresponds to TRBD1 (5 bases). The V gene lost 5 bases and the J gene lost 7 bases, with 17 bases spanning the gap. CDR1 is MNHEY and CDR2 is SMNVEV in the germline V gene (reference sequence). This CDR3 is 14 amino acids long. CDR3 amino acids: CASSERDRRFGYTF. The DNA of the CDR3 is TGTGCCAGCAGTGAGAGGGACCGCCGTTTTGGCTACACCTTC.

The J gene is TRBJ2-1, the V gene TRBV27, with 14 bases lining up with TRBD2. CDR1 MNHEY and CDR2 SMNVEV come from the germline V gene (reference sequence). V was clipped by 5 bases and J by 9 bases; unmatched bases: 12. The CDR3 consists of 17 residues. The CDR3 coding sequence is TGTGCCAGCAGTCTAAAACCGGGACTAGCGGGAGATAGTGAGCAGTTCTTC. Amino acids: CASSLKPGLAGDSEQFF.

V and J are TRBV29-1 and TRBJ2-7; 12 bases agree with TRBD2. Germline CDR1 reads SQVTM; CDR2 reads ANQGSEA. The CDR3 runs 13 residues. With 7 bases clipped from V and 6 bases from J, the junction kept 7 bases outside the gene matches. The CDR3 reads CSALTSGGPEQYF. Written as DNA, the CDR3 is TGCAGCGCCTTGACTAGCGGGGGACCCGAGCAGTACTTC.

This sequence joins TRBV15 and TRBJ2-7, with D tentatively TRBD2 (6 bases). This CDR3 region has 16 residues. The germline V gene has CDR1 LNHNV and CDR2 YYDKDF (reference sequence). V lost 0 bases, J lost 2 bases, and 14 bases lay in between. The CDR3 protein is CATSRDGAGSPYEQYF. CDR3 nucleotides: TGTGCCACCAGCAGAGATGGGGCGGGGAGTCCCTACGAGCAGTACTTC.

This chain connects TRBV27 to TRBJ2-5; 8 bases map to TRBD2. This CDR3 has 15 amino acids. The ends lost 1 base at V and 3 bases at J; junction bases unmatched: 4. The germline V gene has CDR1 MNHEY and CDR2 SMNVEV (reference sequence). The CDR3 loop reads CASSLFGTRKETQYF. The CDR3 coding sequence is TGTGCCAGCAGTTTATTTGGGACTAGAAAAGAGACCCAGTACTTC.

The rearrangement joins TRBV11-2 to TRBJ1-1; 8 positions match TRBD1. This CDR3 has 16 residues. The V and J ends lost 0 bases and 3 bases, in that order; junction bases with no gene match: 6. Germline CDR1 reads SGHAT; CDR2 reads FQNNGV. CDR3 region: CASSLEAGGFDTEAFF. The CDR3 DNA reads TGTGCCAGCAGCTTAGAGGCAGGGGGCTTTGACACTGAAGCTTTCTTT.

The CDR3 loop reads CASSLGPSGYYEQYF. For the CDR3, the DNA is TGTGCCAGCAGCTTGGGGCCTAGCGGATACTACGAGCAGTACTTC. The chain carries TRBV5-6 and TRBJ2-7; 7 bases agree with TRBD2. The CDR3 is made up of 15 amino acids. Germline trimming cut 0 bases from V and 3 bases from J; bases unmatched to any gene: 6. Germline V gene sequence: CDR1 SGHDT, CDR2 YYEEEE.

The chain recombines TRBV4-2 with TRBJ2-7; D gene uncertain. This CDR3 region has 15 residues. V was cut by 4 bases and J by 3 bases, with 16 bases left in between. The germline gives CDR1 LGHNA, CDR2 YNFKEQ. The CDR3 DNA reads TGTGCCAGCAGCCCCTTCTCCGGCGGAATCTACGAGCAGTACTTC. Its translation: CASSPFSGGIYEQYF.

The rearrangement links TRBV7-9 to TRBJ2-4, with 9 bases that match TRBD1. Germline values: CDR1 SEHNR, CDR2 FQNEAQ (reference sequence). The J segment lost 6 bases and the V segment lost 5 bases, leaving 11 bases of the junction unmatched. This CDR3 is 16 amino acids long. The DNA of the CDR3 is TGTGCCAGCAGCACCAGGGGGGACAGGGAGGGAAACATTCAGTACTTC. Protein product: CASSTRGDREGNIQYF.

The chain carries TRBV27 and TRBJ2-7; 9 bases agree with TRBD2. Trimming cost V 2 bases and J 2 bases; bases outside gene matches: 4. Germline-derived CDR1 and CDR2 are MNHEY and SMNVEV (reference sequence). This CDR3 is 15 amino acids long. CDR3 in DNA: TGTGCCAGCAGTTTAAGCGGGAGGATAACCTACGAGCAGTACTTC. Its translation is CASSLSGRITYEQYF.